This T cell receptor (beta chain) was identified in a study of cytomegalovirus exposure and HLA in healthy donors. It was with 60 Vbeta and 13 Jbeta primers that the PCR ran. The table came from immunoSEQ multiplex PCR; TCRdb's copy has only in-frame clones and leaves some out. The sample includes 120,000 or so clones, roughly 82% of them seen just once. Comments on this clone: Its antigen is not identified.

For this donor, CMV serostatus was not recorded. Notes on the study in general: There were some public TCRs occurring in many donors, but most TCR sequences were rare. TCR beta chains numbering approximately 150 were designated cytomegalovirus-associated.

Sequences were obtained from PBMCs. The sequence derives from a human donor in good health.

CDR3 residues: CASWGGQGSYEQYF. CDR3 sequence (DNA): TGTGCCAGTTGGGGAGGACAGGGATCCTACGAGCAGTACTTC. The rearrangement joins TRBV19 to TRBJ2-7; 8 bases agree with TRBD1. Trimming at V came to 8 bases and at J to 1 base, leaving 7 bases not matched to a gene. Looked up from germline, CDR1 is LNHDA and CDR2 is SQIVND (reference sequence). CDR3 size: 14 residues. Variable domain in full (rest from reference TRBV19 and TRBJ2-7): DGGITQSPKYLFRKEGQNVTLSCEQNLNHDAMYWYRQDPGQGLRLIYYSQIVNDFQKGDIAEGYSVSREKKESFPLTVTSAQKNPTAFYLCASWGGQGSYEQYFGPGTRLTVT.